Sequencing of this T cell receptor (beta chain) was carried out in a study of OX40 agonist ivuxolimab in advanced cancers. Study-level background: Patients assigned to dose escalation were diagnosed with hepatocellular carcinoma, melanoma, renal cell or head and neck cancer.

Data came from immunoSEQ multiplex PCR; TCRdb stores just in-frame clones and leaves some out. The data hold 30,000 to 45,000 clones, with 82% observed a single time. Findings and caveats of the study: Low normalized T-cell clonal expansion also characterized some of the nonresponders. What antigens the expanded peripheral T cells recognized was never established.

For this clone: Its specificity is not known.

Prior autoimmune disease or systemic immunosuppression barred patients. Sequencing was performed on CD4+ or CD8+ T cells sorted from blood, taken in a trial of the OX40 agonist ivuxolimab. The sequence derives from an adult with an advanced solid tumor such as melanoma, head and neck, liver or kidney cancer.

The CDR3 sequence: CASSLRVGGQPQHF. CDR3 DNA: TGTGCCAGCAGCTTGAGGGTCGGGGGTCAGCCCCAGCATTTT. The chain links TRBV7-2 to TRBJ1-5; D possibly corresponds to TRBD1 (5 bases). The V end lost 3 bases, the J end lost 6 bases, and 12 bases lay between the germline ends. Germline CDR1 and CDR2: SGHTA and FQGNSA. The CDR3 has 14 amino acids.